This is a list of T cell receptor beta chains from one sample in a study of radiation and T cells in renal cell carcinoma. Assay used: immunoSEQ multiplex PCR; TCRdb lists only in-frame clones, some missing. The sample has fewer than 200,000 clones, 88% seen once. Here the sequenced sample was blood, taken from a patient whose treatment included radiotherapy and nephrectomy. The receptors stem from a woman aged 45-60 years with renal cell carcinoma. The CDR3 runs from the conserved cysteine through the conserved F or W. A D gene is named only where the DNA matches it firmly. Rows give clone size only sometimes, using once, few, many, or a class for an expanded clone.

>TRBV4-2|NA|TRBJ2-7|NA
TGTGCCAGCAGCCAAGACCGCGCAACCACCTACGAGCAGTACTTC
CASSQDRATTYEQYF
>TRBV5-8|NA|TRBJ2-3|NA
TGTGCCAGCAGCTTGGCCCGGGACTCCTTTACAGATACGCAGTATTTT
CASSLARDSFTDTQYF
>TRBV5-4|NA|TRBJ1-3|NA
TGTGCCAGCAGCTTCGGCAGCCCCCAAGGCACCATATATTTT
CASSFGSPQGTIYF
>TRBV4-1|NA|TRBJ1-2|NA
TGCGCCAGCAGCCAATACACCACGGTGCACTATGGCTACACCTTC
CASSQYTTVHYGYTF
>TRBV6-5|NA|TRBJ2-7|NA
TGTGCCAGCGCGGCAACAGGGAACTACGAGCAGTACTTC
CASAATGNYEQYF
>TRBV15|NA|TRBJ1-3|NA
TGTGCCACCAGCAGAGAGAGATCCGAGGGAAACACCATATATTTT
CATSRERSEGNTIYF
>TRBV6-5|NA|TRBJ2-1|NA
TGTGCCAGCAGTTACTCCATAAGCGGTGAGCAGTTCTTC
CASSYSISGEQFF
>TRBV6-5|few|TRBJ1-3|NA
TGTGCCAGCACCTCAGGGTTTGGAAACACCATATATTTT
CASTSGFGNTIYF
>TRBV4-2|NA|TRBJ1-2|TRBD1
TGTGCCAGCAGCCAAGGTGGCGACAGGGGTACGGGTGGCTACACCTTC
CASSQGGDRGTGGYTF
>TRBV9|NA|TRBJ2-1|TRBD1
TGTGCCAGTCCCGGGACAGATGGCTACAATGAGCAGTTCTTC
CASPGTDGYNEQFF
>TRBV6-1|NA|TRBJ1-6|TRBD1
TGTGCCAGCAGTGCCCGTCCGGGGACAGGAATAAATTCACCCCTCCACTTT
CASSARPGTGINSPLHF
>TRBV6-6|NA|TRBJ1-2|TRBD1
TGTGCCAGCAGTTTAATGGGACAGGGGTTTTATGGCTACACCTTC
CASSLMGQGFYGYTF
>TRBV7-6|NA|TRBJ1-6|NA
TGTGCCAGCAGCTTAGTCGATGAGGACAATTCACCCCTCCACTTT
CASSLVDEDNSPLHF
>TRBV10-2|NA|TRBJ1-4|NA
TGCGCCAGCAGTGAAATTGATGGAGAACTGTTTTTT
CASSEIDGELFF
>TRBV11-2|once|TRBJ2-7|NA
TGTGCCAGCAGCTCCCACCTGGGCCAGTACTTC
CASSSHLGQYF
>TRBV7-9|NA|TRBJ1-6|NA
TGTGCCAGCAGCTTCGACCATAATTCACCCCTCCACTTT
CASSFDHNSPLHF
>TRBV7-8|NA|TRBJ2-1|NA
TGTGCCAGCAGCTTAGGCGACAACAATGAGCAGTTCTTC
CASSLGDNNEQFF
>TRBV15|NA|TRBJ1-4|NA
TGTGCCACCAGCAGCGACAGAGCTAATGAAAAACTGTTTTTT
CATSSDRANEKLFF
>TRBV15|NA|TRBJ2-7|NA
TGTGCCACCAGCAGAGAACTGTCCCCCGAGGGCGAGCAGTACTTC
CATSRELSPEGEQYF
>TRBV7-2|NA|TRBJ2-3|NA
TGTGCCAGCAGCCGCCCTAGCACAGATACGCAGTATTTT
CASSRPSTDTQYF
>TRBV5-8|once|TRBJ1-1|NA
TGTGCCAGCAGCTTGGGGCAGACGATGAACACTGAAGCTTTCTTT
CASSLGQTMNTEAFF
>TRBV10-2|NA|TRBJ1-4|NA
TGCGCCAGCAGAAGGGAAGGCAAGGCGGATGAAAAACTGTTTTTT
CASRREGKADEKLFF
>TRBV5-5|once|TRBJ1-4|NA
TGTGCCAGCAGCTTGCGGCAGGGGAATGAAAAACTGTTTTTT
CASSLRQGNEKLFF
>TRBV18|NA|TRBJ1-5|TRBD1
TGTGCCAGCTCACCAAGGTCCATCGGGACAGGGGGCAATCAGCCCCAGCATTTT
CASSPRSIGTGGNQPQHF
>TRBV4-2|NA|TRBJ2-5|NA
TGTGCCAGCAGCCAGGGCGGACTACAGGGGAGGGAGACCCAGTACTTC
CASSQGGLQGRETQYF
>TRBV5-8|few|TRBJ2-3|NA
TGTGCCAGCAGCTGGGGCGGGGGCACAGATACGCAGTATTTT
CASSWGGGTDTQYF
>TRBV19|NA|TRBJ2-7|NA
TGTGCCACCAGTTGGGGAATCCCGGCCTACGAGCAGTACTTC
CATSWGIPAYEQYF
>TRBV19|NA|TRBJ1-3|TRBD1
TGTGCCAGTACGCCGTGGGAGGGGGCAGGGACCATATATTTT
CASTPWEGAGTIYF
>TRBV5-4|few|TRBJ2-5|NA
TGTGCCAGCACCCTGGGGGGGGCAGGGCAAGAGACCCAGTACTTC
CASTLGGAGQETQYF
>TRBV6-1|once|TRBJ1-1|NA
TGTGCCAGCAGTGTGACAGGAGGGAGCACTGAAGCTTTCTTT
CASSVTGGSTEAFF
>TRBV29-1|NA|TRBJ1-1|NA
TGCAGCGTTGAAGGGTTCGGGACTGAAGCTTTCTTT
CSVEGFGTEAFF
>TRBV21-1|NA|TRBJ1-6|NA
TGTGCCAGCAGCAATCGACAGACAGGGAATAATTCACCCCTCCACTTT
CASSNRQTGNNSPLHF
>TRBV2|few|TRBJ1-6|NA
TGTGCCAGCAACGGCCAGCTCAATTCACCCCTCCACTTT
CASNGQLNSPLHF
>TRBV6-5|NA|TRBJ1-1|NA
TGTGCCAGCAGTCGGACAGAGAACACTGAAGCTTTCTTT
CASSRTENTEAFF
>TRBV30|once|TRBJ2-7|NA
TGTGCCTGGAGTGTAGCTGGAGCCTACGAGCAGTACTTC
CAWSVAGAYEQYF
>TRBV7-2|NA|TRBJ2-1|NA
TGTGCCAGCAGCTCCGGGGCGGGAAGCTCCTACAATGAGCAGTTCTTC
CASSSGAGSSYNEQFF
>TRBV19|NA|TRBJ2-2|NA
TGTGCCAGTAGTGAAATTACGTTCGCCGGGGAGCTGTTTTTT
CASSEITFAGELFF
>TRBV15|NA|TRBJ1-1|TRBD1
TGTGCCACCAGCAGAGGTAGTCAGGGGGCGCAGACTGAAGCTTTCTTT
CATSRGSQGAQTEAFF
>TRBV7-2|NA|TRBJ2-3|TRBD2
TGTGCCAGCAGCTTGGGGGGGTGGAGCACAGATACGCAGTATTTT
CASSLGGWSTDTQYF
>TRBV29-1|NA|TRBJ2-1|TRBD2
TGCAGCACTTCACCCCCAGGCGGGGGGGCGTACAATGAGCAGTTCTTC
CSTSPPGGGAYNEQFF